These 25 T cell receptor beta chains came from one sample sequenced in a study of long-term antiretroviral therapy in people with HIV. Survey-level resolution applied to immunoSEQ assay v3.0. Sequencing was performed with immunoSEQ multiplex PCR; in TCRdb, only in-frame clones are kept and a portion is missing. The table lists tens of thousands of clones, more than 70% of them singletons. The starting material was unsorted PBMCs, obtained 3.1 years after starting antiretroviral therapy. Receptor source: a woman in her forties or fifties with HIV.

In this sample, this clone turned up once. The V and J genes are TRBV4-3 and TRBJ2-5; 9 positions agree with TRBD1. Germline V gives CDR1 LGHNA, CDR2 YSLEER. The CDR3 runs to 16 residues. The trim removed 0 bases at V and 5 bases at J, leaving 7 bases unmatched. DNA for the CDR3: TGCGCCAGCAGCCAAGACAGGACAGGGGTCAGGGAGACCCAGTACTTC. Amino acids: CASSQDRTGVRETQYF.

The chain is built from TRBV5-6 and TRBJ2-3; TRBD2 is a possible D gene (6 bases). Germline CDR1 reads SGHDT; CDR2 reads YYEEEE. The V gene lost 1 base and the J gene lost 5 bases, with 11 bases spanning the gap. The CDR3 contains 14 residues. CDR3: CASSLILARDTQYF. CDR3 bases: TGTGCCAGCAGCTTGATACTAGCTAGAGATACGCAGTATTTT.

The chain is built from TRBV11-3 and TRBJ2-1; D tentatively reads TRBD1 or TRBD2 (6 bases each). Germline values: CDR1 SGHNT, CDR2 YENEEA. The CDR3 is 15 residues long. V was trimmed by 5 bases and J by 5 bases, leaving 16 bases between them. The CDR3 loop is CASSPSRGAHNEQFF. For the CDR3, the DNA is TGTGCCAGCAGCCCCTCGAGGGGGGCCCACAATGAGCAGTTCTTC. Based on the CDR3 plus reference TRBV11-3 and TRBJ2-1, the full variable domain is EAGVVQSPRYKIIEKKQPVAFWCNPISGHNTLYWYLQNLGQGPELLIRYENEEAVDDSQLPKDRFSAERLKGVDSTLKIQPAELGDSAVYLCASSPSRGAHNEQFFGPGTRLTVL.

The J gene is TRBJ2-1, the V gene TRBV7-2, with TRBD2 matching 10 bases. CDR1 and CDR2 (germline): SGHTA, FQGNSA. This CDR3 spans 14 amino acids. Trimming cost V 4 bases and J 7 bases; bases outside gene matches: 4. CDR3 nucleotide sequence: TGTGCCAGCAGCTCGAGCGGGGGGGGTAATGAGCAGTTCTTC. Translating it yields CASSSSGGGNEQFF.

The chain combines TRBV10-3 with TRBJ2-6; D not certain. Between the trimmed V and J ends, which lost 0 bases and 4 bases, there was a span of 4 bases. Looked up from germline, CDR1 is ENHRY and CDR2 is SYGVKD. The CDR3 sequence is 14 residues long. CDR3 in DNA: TGTGCCATCAGTGAGTCGACCGGGGCCAACGTCCTGACTTTC. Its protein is CAISESTGANVLTF.

In DNA form, the CDR3 reads TGTGCCAGCAGTGCGACAGGCCACGGACTGTTTTTT. Its protein is CASSATGHGLFF. The chain uses TRBV6-5 and TRBJ1-4; D possibly corresponds to TRBD1 (6 bases). This CDR3 comprises 12 residues. V was clipped by 5 bases and J by 13 bases, with 14 bases between them. The germline V gene encodes CDR1 MNHEY and CDR2 SVGAGI.

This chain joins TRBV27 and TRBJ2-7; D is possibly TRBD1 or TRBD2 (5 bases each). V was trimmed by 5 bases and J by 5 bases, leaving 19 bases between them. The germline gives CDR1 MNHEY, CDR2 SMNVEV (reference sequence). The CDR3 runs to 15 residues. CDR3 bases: TGTGCCAGCAGTCGGGACGCTTCTGTTCTCAACGAGCAGTACTTC. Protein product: CASSRDASVLNEQYF.

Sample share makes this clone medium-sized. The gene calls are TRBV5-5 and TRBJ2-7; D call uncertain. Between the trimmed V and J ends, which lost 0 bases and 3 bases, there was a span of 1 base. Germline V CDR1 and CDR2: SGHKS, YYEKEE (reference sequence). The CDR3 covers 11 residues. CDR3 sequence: CASSLDYEQYF. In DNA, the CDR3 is TGTGCCAGCAGCTTGGACTACGAGCAGTACTTC.

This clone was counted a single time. CDR3 in amino acids: CASSPNRGGANTGELFF. CDR3 coding DNA: TGCGCCAGCAGCCCGAATCGCGGGGGGGCCAACACCGGGGAGCTGTTTTTT. The V and J genes are TRBV4-3 and TRBJ2-2, with 9 bases matching TRBD2. Trimming cost V 4 bases and J 2 bases; bases outside gene matches: 8. Germline CDR1 LGHNA, CDR2 YSLEER. The CDR3 runs 17 residues.

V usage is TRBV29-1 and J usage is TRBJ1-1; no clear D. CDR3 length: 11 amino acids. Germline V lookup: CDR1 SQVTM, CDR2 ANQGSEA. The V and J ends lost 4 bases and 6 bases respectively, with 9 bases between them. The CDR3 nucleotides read TGCAGCGTTGTGACCCGCTCTGAAGCTTTCTTT. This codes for CSVVTRSEAFF.

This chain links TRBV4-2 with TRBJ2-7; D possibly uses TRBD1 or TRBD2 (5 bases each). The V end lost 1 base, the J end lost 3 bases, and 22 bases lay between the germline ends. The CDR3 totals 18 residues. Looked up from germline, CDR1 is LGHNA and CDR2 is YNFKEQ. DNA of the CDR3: TGTGCCAGCAGCCAAGCGGGGACCCCCAACAGCCCTTACTACGAGCAGTACTTC. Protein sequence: CASSQAGTPNSPYYEQYF.

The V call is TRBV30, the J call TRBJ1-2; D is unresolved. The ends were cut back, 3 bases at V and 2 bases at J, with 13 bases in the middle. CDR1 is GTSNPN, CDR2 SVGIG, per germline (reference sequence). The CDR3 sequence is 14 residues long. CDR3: CAWRLEGANYGYTF. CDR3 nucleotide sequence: TGTGCCTGGAGGTTGGAGGGCGCGAACTATGGCTACACCTTC.

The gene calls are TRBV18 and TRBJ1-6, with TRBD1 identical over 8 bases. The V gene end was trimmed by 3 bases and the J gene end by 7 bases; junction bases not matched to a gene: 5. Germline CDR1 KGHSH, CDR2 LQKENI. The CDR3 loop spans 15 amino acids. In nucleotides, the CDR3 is TGTGCCAGCTCACCCTCGACAGGGGTAAATTCACCCCTCCACTTT. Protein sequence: CASSPSTGVNSPLHF.

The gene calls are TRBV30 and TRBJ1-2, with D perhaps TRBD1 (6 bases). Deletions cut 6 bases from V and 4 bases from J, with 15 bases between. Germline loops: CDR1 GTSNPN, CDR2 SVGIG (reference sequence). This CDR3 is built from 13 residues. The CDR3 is CACHRVGGYGYTF. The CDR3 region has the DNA TGTGCCTGCCACAGGGTTGGGGGCTATGGCTACACCTTC. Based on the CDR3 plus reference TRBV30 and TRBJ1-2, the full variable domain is SQTIHQWPATLVQPVGSPLSLECTVEGTSNPNLYWYRQAAGRGLQLLFYSVGIGQISSEVPQNLSASRPQDRQFILSSKKLLLSDSGFYLCACHRVGGYGYTFGSGTRLTVV.

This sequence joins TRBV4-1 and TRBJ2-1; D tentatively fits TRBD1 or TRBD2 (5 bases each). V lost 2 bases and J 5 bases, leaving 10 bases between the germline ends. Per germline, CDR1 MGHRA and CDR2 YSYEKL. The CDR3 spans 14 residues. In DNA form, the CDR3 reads TGCGCCAGCAGCCAATTGGGGGTAGACAATGAGCAGTTCTTC. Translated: CASSQLGVDNEQFF.

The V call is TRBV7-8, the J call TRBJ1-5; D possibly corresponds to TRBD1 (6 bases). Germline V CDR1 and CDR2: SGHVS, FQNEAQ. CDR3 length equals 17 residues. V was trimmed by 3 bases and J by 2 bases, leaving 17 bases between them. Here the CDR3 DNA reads TGTGCCAGCAGCTTCGGGGGGGGCTTTGCTGGCAATCAGCCCCAGCATTTT. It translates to CASSFGGGFAGNQPQHF.

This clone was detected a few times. CDR3 in DNA: TGCGCCAGCAGCCAACCCGGTGCCTATGGCTACACCTTC. Its translation: CASSQPGAYGYTF. This chain joins TRBV4-1 and TRBJ1-2; D gene ambiguous. Germline CDR1 is MGHRA and CDR2 is YSYEKL. The ends were cut back, 2 bases at V and 4 bases at J, with 8 bases in the middle. The CDR3 is made up of 13 amino acids.

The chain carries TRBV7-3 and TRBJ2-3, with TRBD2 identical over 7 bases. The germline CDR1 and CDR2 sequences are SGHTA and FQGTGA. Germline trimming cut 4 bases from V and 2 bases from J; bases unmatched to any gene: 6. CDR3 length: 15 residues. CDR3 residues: CASSSEAGATDTQYF. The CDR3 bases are TGTGCCAGCAGCTCCGAGGCGGGAGCCACAGATACGCAGTATTTT.

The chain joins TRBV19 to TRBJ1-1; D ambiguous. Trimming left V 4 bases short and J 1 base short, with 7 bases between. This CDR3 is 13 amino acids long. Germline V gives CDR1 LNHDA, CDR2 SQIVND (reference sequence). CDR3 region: CASSTTRNTEAFF. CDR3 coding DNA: TGTGCCAGTAGTACCACGAGGAACACTGAAGCTTTCTTT.

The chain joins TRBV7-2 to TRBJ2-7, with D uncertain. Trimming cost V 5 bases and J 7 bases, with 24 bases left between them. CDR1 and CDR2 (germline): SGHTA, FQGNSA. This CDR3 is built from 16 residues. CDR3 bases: TGTGCCAGCAGCGTACGGCGTTTGGACGGGTTTGGAGAGCAGTACTTC. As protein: CASSVRRLDGFGEQYF.

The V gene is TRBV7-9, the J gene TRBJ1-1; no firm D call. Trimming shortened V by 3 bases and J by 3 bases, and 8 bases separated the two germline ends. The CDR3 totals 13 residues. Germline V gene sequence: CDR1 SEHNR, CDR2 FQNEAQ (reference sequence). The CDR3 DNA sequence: TGTGCCAGCAGCTTCCCATATGACACTGAAGCTTTCTTT. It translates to CASSFPYDTEAFF.

Here the CDR3 DNA reads TGTGCCAGCAGCTTAGAGCGGGCAGGGAACACAGATACGCAGTATTTT. Translating it yields CASSLERAGNTDTQYF. The chain carries TRBV7-9 and TRBJ2-3; D might be TRBD2 (6 bases). The CDR3 is made up of 16 amino acids. Germline lookup yields CDR1 SEHNR and CDR2 FQNEAQ (reference sequence). V was trimmed by 1 base and J by 2 bases, leaving 13 bases between them.

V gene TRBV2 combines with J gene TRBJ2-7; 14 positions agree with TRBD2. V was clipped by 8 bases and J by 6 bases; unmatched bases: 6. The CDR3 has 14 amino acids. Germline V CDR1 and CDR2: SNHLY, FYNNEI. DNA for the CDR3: TGTGCCAGCGGGAGACTAGCGGGGGGGCGCGAGCAGTACTTC. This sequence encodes CASGRLAGGREQYF.

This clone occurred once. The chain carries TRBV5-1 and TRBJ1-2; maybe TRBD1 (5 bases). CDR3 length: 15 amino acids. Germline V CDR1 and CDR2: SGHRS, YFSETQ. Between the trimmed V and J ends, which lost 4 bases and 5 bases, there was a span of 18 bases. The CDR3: CASSAGGVKLYGYTF. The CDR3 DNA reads TGCGCCAGCAGCGCGGGGGGGGTTAAGTTATATGGCTACACCTTC.

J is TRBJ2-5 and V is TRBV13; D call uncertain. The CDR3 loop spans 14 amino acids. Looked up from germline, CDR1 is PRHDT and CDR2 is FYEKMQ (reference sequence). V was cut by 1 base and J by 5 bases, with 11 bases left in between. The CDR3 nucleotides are TGTGCCAGCAGCTTAGCGTTCAGCCAGGAGACCCAGTACTTC. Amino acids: CASSLAFSQETQYF.